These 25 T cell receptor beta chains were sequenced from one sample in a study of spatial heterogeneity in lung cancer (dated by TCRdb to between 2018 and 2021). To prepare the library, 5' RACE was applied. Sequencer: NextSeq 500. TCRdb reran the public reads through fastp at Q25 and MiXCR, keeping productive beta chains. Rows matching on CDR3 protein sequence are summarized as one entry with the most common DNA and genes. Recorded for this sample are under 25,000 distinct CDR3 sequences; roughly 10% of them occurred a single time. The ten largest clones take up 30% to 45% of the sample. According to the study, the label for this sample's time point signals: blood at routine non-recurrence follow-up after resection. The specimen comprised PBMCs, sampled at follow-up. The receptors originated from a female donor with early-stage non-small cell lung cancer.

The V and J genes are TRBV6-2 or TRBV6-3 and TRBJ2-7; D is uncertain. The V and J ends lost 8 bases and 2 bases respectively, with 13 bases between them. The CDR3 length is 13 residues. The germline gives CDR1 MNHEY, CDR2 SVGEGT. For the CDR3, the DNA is TGTGCCAGCTTGCGATCAGGTACCTACGAGCAGTACTTC. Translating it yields CASLRSGTYEQYF.

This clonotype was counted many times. CDR3 amino acids: CASTPAATGRETQYF. The CDR3, as DNA: TGTGCCAGCACCCCTGCGGCGACTGGGAGGGAGACCCAGTACTTC. The chain employs TRBV7-9 and TRBJ2-5, with a possible D match to TRBD2 (6 bases). V lost 7 bases and J 5 bases, leaving 20 bases between the germline ends. Germline V gene data show CDR1 as SEHNR and CDR2 as FQNEAQ (reference sequence). This CDR3 region has 15 residues.

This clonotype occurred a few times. CDR3 loop: CASREQASGANVLTF. CDR3 sequence (DNA): TGTGCCAGCAGAGAACAGGCCTCTGGGGCCAACGTCCTGACTTTC. The V gene is TRBV12-3 or TRBV12-4, the J gene TRBJ2-6; possible D gene TRBD1, 5 bases. The CDR3 spans 15 residues. V was pared by 6 bases and J by 0 bases, with 9 bases between.

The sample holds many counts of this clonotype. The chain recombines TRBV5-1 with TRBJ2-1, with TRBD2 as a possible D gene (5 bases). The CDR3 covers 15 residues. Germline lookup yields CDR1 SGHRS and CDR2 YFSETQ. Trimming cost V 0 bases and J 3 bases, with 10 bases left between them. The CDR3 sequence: CASSLARTVYNEQFF. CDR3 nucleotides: TGCGCCAGCAGCTTGGCCCGGACTGTCTACAATGAGCAGTTCTTC.

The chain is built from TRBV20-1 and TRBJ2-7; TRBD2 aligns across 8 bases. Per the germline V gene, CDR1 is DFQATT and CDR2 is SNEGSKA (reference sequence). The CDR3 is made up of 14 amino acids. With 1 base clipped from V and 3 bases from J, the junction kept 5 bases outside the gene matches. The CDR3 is CSARGPGGGYEQYF. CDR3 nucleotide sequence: TGCAGTGCTAGAGGGCCGGGAGGGGGCTACGAGCAGTACTTC.

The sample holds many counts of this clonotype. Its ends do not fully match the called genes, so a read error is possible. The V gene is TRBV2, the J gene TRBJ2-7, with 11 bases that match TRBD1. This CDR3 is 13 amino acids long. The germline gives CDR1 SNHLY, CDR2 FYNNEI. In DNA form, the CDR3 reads TGTGCCAGCAGTCTGGACAGGGGGCAGACCCGGGACTTC. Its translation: CASSLDRGQTRDF.

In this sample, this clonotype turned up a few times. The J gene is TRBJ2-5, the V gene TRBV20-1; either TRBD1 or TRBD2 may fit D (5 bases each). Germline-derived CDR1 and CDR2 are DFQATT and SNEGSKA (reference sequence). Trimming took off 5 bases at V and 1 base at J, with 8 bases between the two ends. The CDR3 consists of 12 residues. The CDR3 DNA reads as TGCAGTGCTTCGGGGCGCCAAGAGACCCAGTACTTC. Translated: CSASGRQETQYF.

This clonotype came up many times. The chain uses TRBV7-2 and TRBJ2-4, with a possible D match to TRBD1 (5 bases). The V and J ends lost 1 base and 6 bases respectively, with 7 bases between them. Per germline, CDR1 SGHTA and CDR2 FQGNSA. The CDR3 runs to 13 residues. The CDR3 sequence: CASSLDQGNIQYF. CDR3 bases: TGTGCCAGCAGCTTAGATCAGGGAAACATTCAGTACTTC.

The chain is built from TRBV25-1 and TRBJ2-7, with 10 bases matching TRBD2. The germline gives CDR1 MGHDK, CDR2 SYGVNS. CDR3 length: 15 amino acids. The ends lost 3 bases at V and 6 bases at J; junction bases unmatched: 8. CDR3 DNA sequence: TGTGCCAGCAGTGAGGGGGGACTAGCGACGGGCGAGCAGTACTTC. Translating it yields CASSEGGLATGEQYF.

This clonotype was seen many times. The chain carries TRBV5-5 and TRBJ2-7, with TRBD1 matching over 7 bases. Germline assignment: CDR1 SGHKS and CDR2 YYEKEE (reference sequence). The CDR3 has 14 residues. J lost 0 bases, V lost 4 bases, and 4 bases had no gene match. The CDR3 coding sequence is TGTGCCAGCAGCGGACACAGGGGCTCCTACGAGCAGTACTTC. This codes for CASSGHRGSYEQYF.

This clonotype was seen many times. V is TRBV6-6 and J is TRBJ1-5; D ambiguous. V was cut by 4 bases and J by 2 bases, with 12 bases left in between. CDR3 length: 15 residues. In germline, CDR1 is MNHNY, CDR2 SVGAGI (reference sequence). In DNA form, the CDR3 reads TGTGCCAGCAGTTCGGGTCTTAGTGGCAATCAGCCCCAGCATTTT. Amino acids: CASSSGLSGNQPQHF.

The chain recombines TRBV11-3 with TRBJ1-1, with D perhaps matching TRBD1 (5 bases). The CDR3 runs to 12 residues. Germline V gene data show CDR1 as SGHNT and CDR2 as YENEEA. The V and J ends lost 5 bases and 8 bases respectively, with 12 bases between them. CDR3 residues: CASSITGTEAFF. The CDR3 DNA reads TGTGCCAGCAGCATTACAGGAACCGAAGCTTTCTTT.

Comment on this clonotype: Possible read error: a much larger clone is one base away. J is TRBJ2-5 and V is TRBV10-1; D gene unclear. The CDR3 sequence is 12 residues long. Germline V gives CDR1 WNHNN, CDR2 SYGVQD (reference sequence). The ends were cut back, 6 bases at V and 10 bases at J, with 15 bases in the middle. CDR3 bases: TGCGCCAGCAGGCAGCTCTCTCGCGACCAGTACTTC. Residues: CASRQLSRDQYF.

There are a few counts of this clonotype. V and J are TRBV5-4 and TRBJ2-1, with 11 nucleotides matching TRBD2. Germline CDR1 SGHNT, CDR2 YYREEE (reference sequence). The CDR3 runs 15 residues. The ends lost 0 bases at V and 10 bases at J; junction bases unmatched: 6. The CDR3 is CASSLGLAGSGEQFF. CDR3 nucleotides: TGTGCCAGCAGCTTGGGACTAGCGGGATCCGGGGAGCAGTTCTTC.

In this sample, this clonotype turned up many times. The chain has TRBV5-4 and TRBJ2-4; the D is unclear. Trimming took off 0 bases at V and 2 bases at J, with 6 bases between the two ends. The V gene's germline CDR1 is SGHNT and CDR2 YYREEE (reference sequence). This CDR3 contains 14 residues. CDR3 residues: CASSLGLSKNIQYF. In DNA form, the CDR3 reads TGTGCCAGCAGCTTGGGCCTATCCAAAAACATTCAGTACTTC.

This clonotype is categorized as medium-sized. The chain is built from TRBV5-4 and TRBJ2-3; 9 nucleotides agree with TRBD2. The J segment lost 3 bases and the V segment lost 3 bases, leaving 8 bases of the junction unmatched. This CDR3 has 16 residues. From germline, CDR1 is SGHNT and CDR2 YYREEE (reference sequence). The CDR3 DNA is TGTGCCAGCAGCTCTCGAGCGGGGGGCTCGACAGATACGCAGTATTTT. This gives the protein CASSSRAGGSTDTQYF.

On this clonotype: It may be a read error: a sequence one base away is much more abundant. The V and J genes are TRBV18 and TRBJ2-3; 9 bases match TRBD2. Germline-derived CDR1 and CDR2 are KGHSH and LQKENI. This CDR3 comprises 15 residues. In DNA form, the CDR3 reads TGTGCCAGCTCACCAAGCGGGACTAGCACAGATATGCAGTATTTT. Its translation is CASSPSGTSTDMQYF.

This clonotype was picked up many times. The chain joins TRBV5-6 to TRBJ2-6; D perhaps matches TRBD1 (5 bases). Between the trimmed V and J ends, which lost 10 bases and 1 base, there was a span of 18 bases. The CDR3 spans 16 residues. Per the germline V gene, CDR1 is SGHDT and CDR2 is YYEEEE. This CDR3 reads CACRRWGASGANVLTF. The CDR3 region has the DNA TGTGCCTGCCGAAGGTGGGGCGCTTCTGGGGCCAACGTCCTGACTTTC.

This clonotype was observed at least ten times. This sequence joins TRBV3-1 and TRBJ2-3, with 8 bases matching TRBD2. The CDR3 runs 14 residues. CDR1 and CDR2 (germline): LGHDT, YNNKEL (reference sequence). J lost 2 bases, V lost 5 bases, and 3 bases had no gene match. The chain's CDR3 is CASSETSATDTQYF. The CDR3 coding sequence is TGTGCCAGCAGCGAGACTAGCGCCACAGATACGCAGTATTTT.

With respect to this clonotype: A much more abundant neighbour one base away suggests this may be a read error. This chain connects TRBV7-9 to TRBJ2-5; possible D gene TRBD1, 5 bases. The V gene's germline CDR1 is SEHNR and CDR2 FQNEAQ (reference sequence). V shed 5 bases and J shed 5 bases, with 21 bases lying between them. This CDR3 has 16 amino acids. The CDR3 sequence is CASSPPFRQTGETQYF. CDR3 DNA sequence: TGTGCCAGCAGCCCTCCGTTCCGACAGACTGGGGAGACCCAGTACTTC. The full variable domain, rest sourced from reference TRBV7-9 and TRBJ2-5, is DTGVSQNPRHKITKRGQNVTFRCDPISEHNRLYWYRQTLGQGPEFLTYFQNEAQLEKSRLLSDRFSAERPKGSFSTLEIQRTEQGDSAMYLCASSPPFRQTGETQYFGPGTRLLVL.

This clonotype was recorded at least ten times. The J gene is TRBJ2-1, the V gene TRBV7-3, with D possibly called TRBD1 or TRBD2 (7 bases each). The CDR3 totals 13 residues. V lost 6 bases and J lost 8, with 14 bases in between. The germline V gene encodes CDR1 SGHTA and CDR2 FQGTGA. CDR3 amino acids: CASSQTGRDEQFF. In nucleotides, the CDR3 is TGTGCCAGCAGTCAGACAGGGAGGGATGAGCAGTTCTTC.

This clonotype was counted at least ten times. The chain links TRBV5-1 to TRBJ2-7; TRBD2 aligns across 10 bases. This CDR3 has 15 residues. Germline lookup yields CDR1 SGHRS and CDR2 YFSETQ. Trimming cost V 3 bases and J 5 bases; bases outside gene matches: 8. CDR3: CASSSPSGGIHEQYF. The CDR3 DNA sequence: TGCGCCAGCAGCTCCCCTAGCGGGGGAATCCACGAGCAGTACTTC.

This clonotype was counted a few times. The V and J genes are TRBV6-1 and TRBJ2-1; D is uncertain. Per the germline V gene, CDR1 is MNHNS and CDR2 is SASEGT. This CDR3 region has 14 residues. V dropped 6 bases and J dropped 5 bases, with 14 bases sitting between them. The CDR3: CASRSMPSDNEQFF. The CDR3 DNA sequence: TGTGCCAGCAGATCCATGCCCTCGGACAATGAGCAGTTCTTC.

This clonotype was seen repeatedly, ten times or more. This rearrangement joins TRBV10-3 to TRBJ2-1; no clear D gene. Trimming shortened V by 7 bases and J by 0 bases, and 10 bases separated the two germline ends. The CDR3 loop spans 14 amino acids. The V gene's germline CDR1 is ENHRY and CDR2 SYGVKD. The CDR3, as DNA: TGTGCCATCACGTCCGATACCTCCTACAATGAGCAGTTCTTC. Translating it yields CAITSDTSYNEQFF.

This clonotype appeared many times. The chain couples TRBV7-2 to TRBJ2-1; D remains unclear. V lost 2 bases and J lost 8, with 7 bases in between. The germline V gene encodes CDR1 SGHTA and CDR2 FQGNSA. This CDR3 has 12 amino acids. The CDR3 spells CASSLHRDEQFF. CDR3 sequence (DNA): TGTGCCAGCAGCTTACACCGGGATGAGCAGTTCTTC.